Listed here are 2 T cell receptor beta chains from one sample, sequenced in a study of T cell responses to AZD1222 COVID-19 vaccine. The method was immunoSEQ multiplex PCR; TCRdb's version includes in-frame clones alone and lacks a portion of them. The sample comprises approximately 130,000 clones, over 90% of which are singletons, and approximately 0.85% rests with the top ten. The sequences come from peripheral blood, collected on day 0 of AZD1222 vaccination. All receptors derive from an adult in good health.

This CDR3 is CASSASGHPNTEAFF. The CDR3 DNA reads as TGTGCCAGCAGCGCCTCGGGACACCCGAACACTGAAGCTTTCTTT. The chain joins TRBV9 to TRBJ1-1; a weak D match, TRBD1 (6 bases). This CDR3 spans 15 amino acids. Per germline, CDR1 SGDLS and CDR2 YYNGEE. Trimming cost V 3 bases and J 1 base, with 13 bases left between them. The variable domain in full, with the rest retrieved from reference TRBV9 and TRBJ1-1, is DSGVTQTPKHLITATGQRVTLRCSPRSGDLSVYWYQQSLDQGLQFLIQYYNGEERAKGNILERFSAQQFPDLHSELNLSSLELGDSALYFCASSASGHPNTEAFFGQGTRLTVV.

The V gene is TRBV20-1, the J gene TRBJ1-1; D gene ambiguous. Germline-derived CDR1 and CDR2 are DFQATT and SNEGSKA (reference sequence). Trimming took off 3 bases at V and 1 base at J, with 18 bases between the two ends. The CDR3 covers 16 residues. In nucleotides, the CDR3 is TGCAGTGCTAGTGACCTGCGGATGTCGCAGAACACTGAAGCTTTCTTT. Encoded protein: CSASDLRMSQNTEAFF.